This T cell receptor (beta chain) is drawn from a study of shared T cell receptors in the human thymus. This CDR3 region has 11 residues. The germline gives CDR1 SQVTM, CDR2 ANQGSEA. V shed 2 bases and J shed 4 bases, with 5 bases lying between them. Some clones are missing from TCRdb's copy, which holds only in-frame ones; the method was immunoSEQ multiplex PCR. The sample has about 540,000 clones; approximately 80% are singletons. This clone has just one count. The sample also formed part of further work on human thymus T cells. That paper states: Corrective heart surgery yielded the resections from which the thymus tissue came. Thymic and blood repertoires appeared to carry a bias in their V and J gene usage.

J is TRBJ1-2 and V is TRBV29-1; D remains unclear. The source is a boy in the first two years of life with a congenital heart defect. Source material: thymocytes. The CDR3 bases are TGCAGCGTTGAAAGCTCCTATGGCTACACCTTC. The encoded protein is CSVESSYGYTF.